This T cell receptor (beta chain) stems from a study of cytotoxic CD8 clonotypes in ibrutinib-treated CLL (dated by TCRdb to the early 2020s). The study in broad terms: In this cohort, around 14 patients were treatment-naive and some 10 were relapsed/refractory, while some 18 had unmutated IGHV. Cryopreserved peripheral blood mononuclear cells were collected at three points: before therapy, at response, and at either sustained remission or disease progression. Response samples were taken after a median of approximately 12 months on treatment, ranging from about 6 to 40 months. Partial responses were observed in roughly 25 patients and complete responses in 2; after a median follow-up of around 68 months, remission was maintained in 14 patients and progression was observed in roughly twelve. Every remission and progressive disease sample was obtained while ibrutinib was still being received by the patients. Of the 90 or so participants in the trial, about two dozen had longitudinal samples available. Samples averaged around 280,000 productive templates and some 91,000 productive rearrangements.

Clipping removes 0 bases from V and 4 bases from J, with 2 as the unmatched junction base count. Counted from cysteine to phenylalanine, this CDR3 has 15 amino acids. Just the 45-base CDR3 DNA is kept, in frame starting at base 1. Per the germline V gene, MNHEY is the CDR1 and SVGAGI is the CDR2. Interpreted using the paper, the time point label stands for: about twelve months on ibrutinib. For TCR beta library preparation, 1.5 to 2 micrograms of genomic DNA were extracted from the cryopreserved PBMCs. High-throughput TCR beta sequencing was performed on longitudinal blood samples from CLL patients receiving ibrutinib monotherapy. The patients were enrolled in a single-center, open-label phase 2 trial of ibrutinib monotherapy. Points the paper makes about the study in general: At ibrutinib response clonality went up, during sustained remission it held steady, and at progression it dropped back toward baseline. Sustained-remission and progressing patients did not have matched sampling times, and lymph node repertoires were not examined. At baseline, clonality was higher than in age-matched healthy donors and showed a strong correlation with circulating CD8+ T-cell counts. Public clonotypes were found to be uncommon and were observed to contract or remain stable during treatment; the increase in clonality was shown to reflect expansion of private clonotypes at ibrutinib response.

Concerning this clone: This clone's antigen is unknown. Base qualities are not recorded, but no much larger clone differs from it by a single base.

On a MiSeq, deep resolution sequencing aimed for a depth between 1 in 1 million and 1 in 200,000 T cells, with each clonotype covered approximately 9.8x on average. TCR beta libraries were generated with the immunoSEQ hsTCRB Kit. From the authors' description of their analysis: Data were analyzed with ImmunoSEQ Data Assistant and ImmunoSEQ Analyzer, with V, D and J genes assigned per IMGT definitions. Clonality, with values ranging from 0 to 1, was calculated as one minus the normalized Shannon entropy of productive rearrangement frequencies. Only overrepresented clonotypes making up at least 0.05% of the repertoire of each patient were included in the public clonotype analysis. About a dozen age-matched healthy donor repertoires from immuneACCESS served as clonality controls. The table comes from immuneACCESS by way of TCRdb, which keeps in-frame sequences with V and J called. Part of the clones is missing from these tables; in studies checked, under half for an unresolved V gene and the rest for unknown reasons. The DNA gave D and trimming, while V, J and clone size come from that table. The sample table lists hundreds of thousands of clones, roughly 79% of them with a count of one. The leading ten clones occupy around 10% of the sample.

Here the sequenced sample was PBMCs, taken after 12 months of ibrutinib treatment. The chain is assembled from TRBV6-5 and TRBJ2-7, and 11 bases in between align with TRBD1. The receptor's source is a human donor with chronic lymphocytic leukemia. The DNA sequence is as follows: TGTGCCAGCAGTTACTCCGGACAGGGGGCGTACGAGCAGTACTTC. It translates to CASSYSGQGAYEQYF.